This T cell receptor beta chain was obtained from a study of radiation and T cells in renal cell carcinoma. General study findings and limits: Baseline intratumoral clonotype presence is unknown without pretreatment biopsies. Top tumor clonotypes rose in blood 2 weeks post-radiation, then contracted.

Time point noted: baseline pretreatment blood. Treatment meaning: 15 Gy SBRT to primary tumor, nephrectomy 4 weeks later. Radiation-treated patients gave blood at baseline, week 2 and week 4. Remarks on this clone: Its specificity is not known.

TCRdb keeps only in-frame clones here, not all; method: immunoSEQ multiplex PCR. This table holds approximately 110,000 clones, 82% found once. This receptor was taken from a woman in her fifties or sixties with renal cell carcinoma. Material: blood, obtained from a patient whose treatment included radiotherapy and nephrectomy.

The CDR3 is CSVEEGGARYEQYF. The CDR3 region has the DNA TGCAGCGTTGAAGAAGGAGGGGCGCGGTACGAGCAGTACTTC. The chain couples TRBV29-1 to TRBJ2-5, with TRBD2 as a possible D gene (6 bases). The J call may not be correct, given that the DNA end is closer to TRBJ2-7. Per the germline V gene, CDR1 is SQVTM and CDR2 is ANQGSEA. CDR3 size: 14 residues.